This T cell receptor beta chain was observed in a study of blood T cells in healthy people across ages. CDR3 size: 16 residues. Germline loops: CDR1 MNHEY, CDR2 SMNVEV (reference sequence). The V and J ends lost 5 bases and 2 bases respectively, with 13 bases between them. Every donor gave roughly 9.2 milliliters of peripheral blood. With respect to this clonotype: Its matching antigen is unknown.

Overall study findings and caveats: Donor CMV status, an unknown factor, possibly confounded changes in expanded clonotypes.

Using a J-beta primer mix together with a sample-barcoded 5' primer, a second PCR was run for roughly 6 to 11 cycles. TCRdb re-called the 5' RACE reads through MiXCR, storing one row per CDR3 protein. The sample lists hundreds of thousands of distinct CDR3 sequences, more than 45% seen once, with about 14% in the top ten. The rearrangement links TRBV27 to TRBJ2-6, with D perhaps TRBD1 (6 bases). Sequenced input: blood. The sequence was obtained from a woman of 80 years or more in good health. This chain's CDR3 is CASSPQGPAGANVLTF. In DNA form, the CDR3 reads TGTGCCAGCAGTCCACAGGGCCCCGCTGGGGCCAACGTCCTGACTTTC.